This TCR beta chain was retrieved from a study of shared clonotypes between healthy human individuals. Sequencing was performed with immunoSEQ multiplex PCR; in TCRdb, only in-frame clones are kept and a portion is missing. Found here are about 490,000 clones, 78% of them singletons; the top ten hold about 11%. The CDR3 consists of 13 residues. Germline V gives CDR1 SGHRS, CDR2 YFSETQ. V was trimmed by 1 base and J by 7 bases, leaving 12 bases between them. Sequenced material: PBMCs. The chain joins TRBV5-1 to TRBJ2-7; no firm D call. This receptor was identified in a woman between 40 and 50 years old in good health. Some clones in this sample may be carry-over from other donors' samples. The CDR3 bases are TGCGCCAGCAGCTTGAAGGGTGACTCGGAGCAGTACTTC. Residues: CASSLKGDSEQYF.